This T cell receptor beta chain derives from a study of blood T cell repertoires in COVID-19. Study overall: Specimens from acute and convalescent COVID-19 originated in the United States, Italy and Spain. PBMCs, B-cell-depleted T cells, or T cells provided the cDNA or gDNA that made up the material.

The V segment lost 7 bases and the J segment 1 base; nucleotides outside the gene matches: 7. This CDR3 is built from 14 residues. Germline values: CDR1 SGHTS, CDR2 YDEGEE. The table came from immunoSEQ multiplex PCR; TCRdb's copy has only in-frame clones and leaves some out. The table shows about 400,000 clones, with 88% occurring only once. Researchers sorted participants into cohorts using their self-reported clinical history. The chain uses TRBV5-8 and TRBJ1-1, with 7 bases aligning to TRBD1. This TCR was recovered from a woman in her thirties or forties with acute COVID-19. Sequencing used PBMCs or T cells enriched from blood (not recorded which). The CDR3 coding sequence is TGTGCCAGCCGAACGACAGGGACGAACACTGAAGCTTTCTTT. This encodes CASRTTGTNTEAFF. Combining the CDR3 with reference TRBV5-8 and TRBJ1-1 gives the whole variable domain EAGVTQSPTHLIKTRGQQATLRCSPISGHTSVYWYQQALGLGLQFLLWYDEGEERNRGNFPPRFSGRQFPNYSSELNVNALELEDSALYLCASRTTGTNTEAFFGQGTRLTVV.